Listed here is a single T cell receptor beta chain. Its antigen remains unidentified. Generated by immunoSEQ multiplex PCR, the TCRdb table keeps only in-frame clones and is missing some. The sample lists 100,000 to 110,000 clones, roughly 89% occurring once. These data originate in a study of T cell responses to AZD1222 COVID-19 vaccine. Notes on the study in general: All repertoire sampling was performed exclusively after the peak T cell response. The study identified only five or six AZD1222 recipients as seropositive at baseline.

CDR3 size: 13 residues. The ends were cut back, 2 bases at V and 2 bases at J, with 6 bases in the middle. V gene TRBV12-3 or TRBV12-4 combines with J gene TRBJ1-1; D is unresolved. The specimen was peripheral blood, collected on day 0 of AZD1222 vaccination. This clonotype originated in an adult in good health. The CDR3 nucleotides read TGTGCCAGCAGTTTACTCTTAAACACTGAAGCTTTCTTT. Translated: CASSLLLNTEAFF.